Listed below are T cell receptor beta chains from one sample, sequenced in a study of T cells in Graves' hyperthyroidism and ophthalmopathy. From the multiplex PCR reads, TCRdb called clonotypes with MiXCR, one entry per CDR3 protein. Among about 400,000 distinct CDR3 sequences, about an eighth were seen once, and the ten largest hold approximately 27%. Sequenced material: blood. These receptors all stem from a man over 45 with Graves' ophthalmopathy. CDR3s include the opening cysteine and the closing phenylalanine or tryptophan. D genes are given only for firm matches. Size is omitted from some rows. Given values are once, few, many or a class for expanded clones.

12 | TRBJ2-5 | many | TRBV20-1 | . | CSATGSWETQYF | TGCAGTGCTACAGGGTCGTGGGAGACCCAGTACTTC
14 | TRBJ2-7 | few | TRBV12-3/TRBV12-4 | TRBD1 | CASRRIDRAGEQYF | TGTGCCAGCAGAAGAATCGACAGGGCCGGCGAGCAGTACTTC
15 | TRBJ2-2 | . | TRBV7-6 | . | CASRLGASGAGELFF | TGTGCCAGCCGCTTAGGGGCTAGTGGAGCCGGGGAGCTGTTTTTT
20 | TRBJ2-7 | few | TRBV4-1 | TRBD2 | CASSQVYSVRTSGTSYEQYF | TGCGCCAGCAGCCAAGTTTATTCGGTTCGGACTAGCGGGACCTCCTACGAGCAGTACTTC
13 | TRBJ1-2 | . | TRBV4-1 | TRBD1 | CASSTDRFHGCTF | TGCGCCAGCAGCACGGACAGGTTCCATGGCTGCACCTTC
16 | TRBJ1-2 | many | TRBV29-1 | . | CSVRRQKEGQNYGYTF | TGCAGCGTCAGACGACAGAAAGAGGGGCAAAACTATGGCTACACCTTC
14 | TRBJ2-7 | few | TRBV6-2/TRBV6-3 | TRBD1 | CASSGLTGSYEQYF | TGTGCCAGCTCAGGATTGACAGGGTCTTACGAGCAGTACTTC
17 | TRBJ2-5 | many | TRBV10-1 | TRBD2 | CASSEGLAEQHQETQYF | TGCGCCAGCAGTGAGGGGCTAGCGGAACAGCACCAAGAGACCCAGTACTTC
15 | TRBJ1-4 | once | TRBV15 | . | CATSRDGDNNEKLFF | TGTGCCACCAGCAGAGATGGGGACAATAATGAAAAACTGTTTTTT
14 | TRBJ2-5 | once | TRBV10-3 | . | CAISESFGQETQYF | TGTGCCATCAGTGAGTCGTTCGGACAAGAGACCCAGTACTTC
14 | TRBJ2-7 | . | TRBV7-9 | TRBD2 | CASSSPGGVNEQYF | TGTGCCAGCAGCTCGCCGGGGGGGGTCAACGAGCAGTACTTC
17 | TRBJ2-2 | . | TRBV5-1 | TRBD2 | CASSLFPSGSPDGELFF | TGCGCCAGCAGCTTGTTTCCTAGCGGGAGTCCGGACGGGGAGCTGTTTTTT
21 | TRBJ1-6 | . | TRBV20-1 | TRBD1 | CSAPLGPGTGATFFGNSPLHF | TGCAGTGCTCCCCTCGGTCCCGGGACAGGGGCAACGTTTTTTGGGAATTCACCCCTCCACTTT
15 | TRBJ1-1 | few | TRBV16 | TRBD1 | CASSKRQGGNTEAFF | TGTGCCAGCAGCAAAAGACAGGGTGGAAACACTGAAGCTTTCTTT
14 | TRBJ2-1 | few | TRBV6-2/TRBV6-3 | TRBD2 | CASSYVGRRGEQFF | TGTGCCAGCAGTTACGTCGGGAGGAGGGGTGAGCAGTTCTTC
14 | TRBJ2-1 | . | TRBV29-1 | TRBD1 | CSVLRDRAFNEQFF | TGCAGCGTTCTCCGGGACAGGGCTTTTAATGAGCAGTTCTTC
15 | TRBJ2-7 | many | TRBV3-1 | TRBD2 | CASSQGRGERDEQYF | TGTGCCAGCAGCCAAGGGCGGGGGGAGAGAGACGAGCAGTACTTC
12 | TRBJ2-3 | few | TRBV12-3/TRBV12-4 | . | CASTLGPSTQYF | TGTGCCAGCACCCTCGGCCCGAGTACGCAGTATTTT
16 | TRBJ1-4 | few | TRBV5-1 | TRBD1 | CASSSGTGGTREKLFF | TGCGCCAGCAGCTCTGGGACAGGGGGGACGCGTGAAAAACTGTTTTTT
15 | TRBJ2-3 | . | TRBV5-1 | TRBD1 | CASSFGQGVTDTQYF | TGCGCCAGCAGCTTCGGACAGGGGGTCACAGATACGCAGTATTTT
16 | TRBJ2-6 | many | TRBV2 | TRBD1 | CAGDRDRGAGANVLTF | TGTGCCGGAGACCGGGACAGGGGAGCCGGGGCCAACGTCCTGACTTTC
14 | TRBJ1-2 | few | TRBV28 | TRBD1 | CASRNFGTGYGYTF | TGTGCCAGCAGAAACTTCGGGACAGGGTATGGCTACACCTTC
18 | TRBJ2-3 | many | TRBV11-3 | TRBD2 | CASSLIPHGRPYTDTQYF | TGTGCCAGCAGCTTAATTCCCCACGGGAGGCCCTACACAGATACGCAGTATTTT
16 | TRBJ2-2 | many | TRBV3-1 | . | CASSQVLGANTGELFF | TGTGCCAGCAGCCAAGTGTTAGGAGCGAACACCGGGGAGCTGTTTTTT